The 7 T cell receptor beta chains given below trace back to one sample, sequenced in a study of T cell responses to AZD1222 COVID-19 vaccine. Sequencing was performed with immunoSEQ multiplex PCR; in TCRdb, only in-frame clones are kept and a portion is missing. The table includes about 180,000 clones, just over 85% detected once. The sample here was peripheral blood, taken on day 0 of AZD1222 vaccination. Every receptor here comes from an adult in good health.

V gene TRBV19 combines with J gene TRBJ1-2; D is possibly TRBD1 (5 bases). Trimming shortened V by 6 bases and J by 8 bases, and 16 bases separated the two germline ends. CDR1 is LNHDA and CDR2 is SQIVND in the germline V gene (reference sequence). This CDR3 is built from 13 residues. The DNA for the CDR3 is TGTGCCAGTAGAGAGGGCGGGGCCGGCGGCTACACCTTC. The encoded protein is CASREGGAGGYTF.

The CDR3 bases are TGTGCCAGCAGCTCCCGGACCCGCCAGTACTTC. Its protein is CASSSRTRQYF. The chain is built from TRBV6-2 or TRBV6-3 and TRBJ2-5; D call uncertain. The ends were cut back, 6 bases at V and 10 bases at J, with 12 bases in the middle. The CDR3 is 11 residues long. Germline CDR1 and CDR2: MNHEY and SVGEGT.

J is TRBJ1-5 and V is TRBV24-1, with 9 bases that match TRBD1. The CDR3 extends over 14 amino acids. Per the germline V gene, CDR1 is KGHDR and CDR2 is SFDVKD. V lost 7 bases and J lost 4; bases outside the gene matches: 4. Here the CDR3 reads CATRATGGNQPQHF. The CDR3 bases are TGTGCCACCAGGGCGACAGGGGGGAATCAGCCCCAGCATTTT.

The chain uses TRBV6-5 and TRBJ1-4, with D perhaps TRBD1 (6 bases). V was pared by 6 bases and J by 8 bases, with 16 bases between. The CDR3 sequence is 14 residues long. Germline CDR1 and CDR2: MNHEY and SVGAGI. The CDR3 sequence is CASRAGNRAEKLFF. The CDR3 nucleotides are TGTGCCAGCAGGGCAGGGAACAGGGCCGAAAAACTGTTTTTT.

The CDR3 here is CASSLTGGDNSPLHF. CDR3 nucleotides: TGTGCCAGCAGCCTGACAGGGGGAGATAATTCACCCCTCCACTTT. The gene calls are TRBV9 and TRBJ1-6, with 9 bases matching TRBD1. V shed 4 bases, J shed 5 bases, and the junction held 4 bases outside the gene matches. CDR3 size: 15 residues. Germline CDR1 SGDLS, CDR2 YYNGEE.

This clone was seen a handful of times. The chain is built from TRBV4-2 and TRBJ1-2; tentative D call: TRBD1 (6 bases). V was cut by 0 bases and J by 5 bases, with 10 bases left in between. The CDR3 extends over 14 amino acids. Germline V gene data show CDR1 as LGHNA and CDR2 as YNFKEQ. The CDR3 loop reads CASSQDQGQYGYTF. The CDR3 nucleotides read TGTGCCAGCAGCCAAGATCAGGGGCAATATGGCTACACCTTC.

This chain links TRBV19 with TRBJ2-3; either TRBD1 or TRBD2 may fit D (6 bases each). The CDR3 is 15 amino acids. Germline V gene lookup returns CDR1 LNHDA and CDR2 SQIVND (reference sequence). Trimming pared 6 bases from V and 2 bases from J, leaving 15 bases between. Here the CDR3 DNA reads TGTGCCAGTAGCCCCACAAGGGGGGTCACAGATACGCAGTATTTT. Residues: CASSPTRGVTDTQYF.